This passage covers 2 T cell receptor beta chains from one sample sequenced in a study of blood T cells in healthy people across ages. Using a J-beta primer mix together with a sample-barcoded 5' primer, a second PCR was run for roughly 7 to 12 cycles. Each CDR3 protein is one row after TCRdb ran MiXCR on the 5' RACE reads. The sample includes about 1.7 million distinct CDR3 sequences, 28% of them seen just once. The sequenced material came from blood. These receptors were obtained from a woman in her 30s in good health.

This clonotype has just a few counts. This chain joins TRBV28 and TRBJ2-3, with a weak D call TRBD2 (5 bases). Germline assignment: CDR1 MDHEN and CDR2 SYDVKM. The ends were cut back, 4 bases at V and 4 bases at J, with 18 bases in the middle. The CDR3 spans 16 residues. The CDR3 spells CASSSFTDRGSDTQYF. For the CDR3, the DNA is TGTGCCAGCAGTTCTTTTACGGACCGGGGTTCAGATACGCAGTATTTT.

This chain joins TRBV5-1 and TRBJ2-5; D tentatively reads TRBD1 or TRBD2 (6 bases each). Trimming shortened V by 4 bases and J by 2 bases, and 15 bases separated the two germline ends. The germline V gene has CDR1 SGHRS and CDR2 YFSETQ. CDR3 size: 15 residues. DNA of the CDR3: TGCGCCAGCAGCAGGGGGGACGGTCGGCAAGAGACCCAGTACTTC. Protein: CASSRGDGRQETQYF.